This entry is about one T cell receptor beta chain. TCRdb's copy holds only in-frame clones and misses some; the assay was immunoSEQ multiplex PCR. In the table there are about 18,000 clones, under 85% of which are singletons. CDR1 SQVTM and CDR2 ANQGSEA come from the germline V gene. Trimming removed 3 bases from V and 7 bases from J; junction bases left unmatched: 5. The CDR3 has 12 amino acids. The sample originates from a study of sequential checkpoint blockade in melanoma. Regarding treatment: randomized to nivolumab then ipilimumab (arm A) or the reverse (arm B). This chain connects TRBV29-1 to TRBJ2-5, with 7 bases fitting TRBD2. The source was tumor tissue (inferred from file names), collected from a patient given nivolumab and ipilimumab in sequence. The sequence derives from a human donor with melanoma. The CDR3 loop is CSVEGRGATQYF. As DNA, the CDR3 is TGCAGCGTTGAGGGGAGGGGAGCGACCCAGTACTTC.